Shown below are 16 T cell receptor beta chains from a single sample sequenced in a study of blood T cell repertoires in COVID-19. The data were produced by immunoSEQ multiplex PCR, yet TCRdb's version contains in-frame clones alone and is incomplete. The sample lists fewer than 250,000 clones; about 83% were seen once. Source material: peripheral blood. Receptor source: a human donor in a cohort sampled during active COVID-19.

The gene calls are TRBV6-5 and TRBJ2-7; D remains ambiguous. The CDR3 has 15 amino acids. Per germline, CDR1 MNHEY and CDR2 SVGAGI. Trimming stripped 2 bases from V and 0 bases from J, with 11 bases between. CDR3 region: CASSYSPLDSYEQYF. The CDR3, as DNA: TGTGCCAGCAGTTACAGTCCCTTAGACTCCTACGAGCAGTACTTC.

The V call is TRBV7-2, the J call TRBJ1-2; TRBD1 might be the D (6 bases). Germline assignment: CDR1 SGHTA and CDR2 FQGNSA. The CDR3 has 17 amino acids. The V end was cut by 5 bases, the J end by 6 bases, with 25 bases between. The CDR3 DNA sequence: TGTGCCAGCAGCCTAGGACCTGACAGGACCGATGATCATGGCTACACCTTC. It translates to CASSLGPDRTDDHGYTF.

The chain couples TRBV18 to TRBJ2-7; 8 positions agree with TRBD1. Germline-derived CDR1 and CDR2 are KGHSH and LQKENI. The CDR3 covers 13 residues. J gave up 3 bases and V 5 bases, and 3 bases lay outside the gene matches. CDR3 sequence: CASSTGQDYEQYF. CDR3 nucleotide sequence: TGTGCCAGCTCAACGGGACAGGACTACGAGCAGTACTTC.

V gene TRBV11-2 combines with J gene TRBJ2-5, with 8 positions matching TRBD2. The CDR3 has 16 amino acids. CDR1 SGHAT and CDR2 FQNNGV come from the germline V gene. V trimming: 3 bases; J trimming: 5 bases; junction bases outside the gene matches: 11. The CDR3, as DNA: TGTGCCAGCAGCTTTCGGAAGACGGGGGGGAGCGAGACCCAGTACTTC. This gives the protein CASSFRKTGGSETQYF.

The chain combines TRBV25-1 with TRBJ2-3; D perhaps matches TRBD2 (5 bases). The CDR3 loop spans 15 amino acids. Trimming pared 1 base from V and 4 bases from J, leaving 12 bases between. Per germline, CDR1 MGHDK and CDR2 SYGVNS. CDR3 bases: TGTGCCAGCAGTGAATCGGCCCTAGCCTCAGATACGCAGTATTTT. It codes for CASSESALASDTQYF.

The V gene is TRBV27, the J gene TRBJ2-1, with 14 bases identical to TRBD2. CDR1 is MNHEY, CDR2 SMNVEV, per germline (reference sequence). This CDR3 has 15 residues. V was pared by 7 bases and J by 6 bases, with 5 bases of the junction left unmatched. In DNA, the CDR3 is TGTGCCAGCACCCTGGGGACTAGCGGGGGCAATGAGCAGTTCTTC. Encoded protein: CASTLGTSGGNEQFF.

The V and J genes are TRBV4-1 and TRBJ1-1; 9 nucleotides match TRBD1. The CDR3 consists of 16 residues. With V trimmed by 5 bases and J by 5 bases, 12 bases remained unmatched. Per germline, CDR1 MGHRA and CDR2 YSYEKL. CDR3 sequence: CASSYSRTGVGTEAFF. The CDR3 bases are TGCGCCAGCAGCTACTCCCGGACAGGGGTCGGGACTGAAGCTTTCTTT.

This clone was counted once. This chain uses TRBV4-1 with TRBJ2-1; weak D call: TRBD2 (5 bases). V lost 5 bases and J 0 bases, leaving 17 bases between the germline ends. Per germline, CDR1 MGHRA and CDR2 YSYEKL. The CDR3 is 17 residues long. The CDR3 protein is CASSSPTGLSSYNEQFF. In DNA, the CDR3 is TGCGCCAGCAGCTCCCCAACGGGATTAAGCTCCTACAATGAGCAGTTCTTC.

This rearrangement joins TRBV13 to TRBJ2-7, with 7 bases fitting TRBD1. V shed 2 bases and J 4 bases; nucleotides not matched to a gene: 5. This CDR3 has 14 residues. Germline V gene data show CDR1 as PRHDT and CDR2 as FYEKMQ (reference sequence). For the CDR3, the DNA is TGTGCCAGCAGCTTAACAGGGGAGAGGTACGAGCAGTACTTC. It yields the protein CASSLTGERYEQYF.

V usage is TRBV10-3 and J usage is TRBJ2-7; 8 positions agree with TRBD1. Germline CDR1 and CDR2: ENHRY and SYGVKD. The CDR3 spans 14 residues. V lost 1 base and J lost 5; bases outside the gene matches: 4. CDR3 in DNA: TGTGCCATCAGTGAGTACCCACAGGGGGACGAGCAGTACTTC. Translated, it gives CAISEYPQGDEQYF.

This clone came up many times. The chain carries TRBV11-2 and TRBJ2-2; D unclear. The CDR3 totals 13 residues. Germline V CDR1 and CDR2: SGHAT, FQNNGV. The V and J ends lost 11 bases and 3 bases respectively, with 13 bases between them. The DNA for the CDR3 is TGTGCCTTCAGCGCGCAGTACACCGGGGAGCTGTTTTTT. Its protein is CAFSAQYTGELFF. Supplemented by reference TRBV11-2 and TRBJ2-2, the full variable domain reads EAGVAQSPRYKIIEKRQSVAFWCNPISGHATLYWYQQILGQGPKLLIQFQNNGVVDDSQLPKDRFSAERLKGVDSTLKIQPAKLEDSAVYLCAFSAQYTGELFFGEGSRLTVL.

This chain joins TRBV5-8 and TRBJ2-7; no reliable D call. CDR3 size: 13 residues. Germline assignment: CDR1 SGHTS and CDR2 YDEGEE. V was clipped by 5 bases and J by 7 bases, with 16 bases between them. The CDR3 DNA reads as TGTGCCAGCAGGCTGTTATCGTCTAGGGAGCAGTACTTC. It encodes CASRLLSSREQYF.

This clone has only a few counts. This rearrangement joins TRBV19 to TRBJ1-1; D gene uncertain. This CDR3 spans 13 amino acids. Trimming took 3 bases from V and 8 from J, leaving 13 bases between them. Per germline, CDR1 LNHDA and CDR2 SQIVND (reference sequence). CDR3 loop: CASSIFVRGEAFF. The CDR3 DNA is TGTGCCAGTAGTATTTTTGTGAGAGGCGAAGCTTTCTTT.

The chain links TRBV7-9 to TRBJ1-1; possible D gene TRBD1, 5 bases. The length of the CDR3 is 14 residues. Germline CDR1 SEHNR, CDR2 FQNEAQ (reference sequence). V gave up 1 base and J gave up 6 bases, with 12 bases separating them. DNA for the CDR3: TGTGCCAGCAGCTTAGGGGTCAGGGTCGCTGAAGCTTTCTTT. Translating gives CASSLGVRVAEAFF. The full variable domain, with the rest looked up from reference TRBV7-9 and TRBJ1-1, is DTGVSQNPRHKITKRGQNVTFRCDPISEHNRLYWYRQTLGQGPEFLTYFQNEAQLEKSRLLSDRFSAERPKGSFSTLEIQRTEQGDSAMYLCASSLGVRVAEAFFGQGTRLTVV.

V usage is TRBV10-3 and J usage is TRBJ1-1, with D tentatively TRBD1 (6 bases). V lost 2 bases and J 6 bases, leaving 13 bases between the germline ends. The germline CDR1 and CDR2 sequences are ENHRY and SYGVKD. The CDR3 has 14 residues. The CDR3 spells CAISEPTGSSEAFF. CDR3 nucleotide sequence: TGTGCCATCAGTGAGCCTACAGGGAGCTCTGAAGCTTTCTTT.

The chain recombines TRBV4-1 with TRBJ2-7, with D maybe TRBD2 (7 bases). V was cut by 2 bases and J by 4 bases, with 15 bases left in between. This CDR3 spans 15 amino acids. The germline V gene has CDR1 MGHRA and CDR2 YSYEKL. Here the CDR3 reads CASSQRDGGLYEQYF. DNA for the CDR3: TGCGCCAGCAGCCAACGAGACGGGGGGCTGTACGAGCAGTACTTC.